This T cell receptor beta chain was recorded in a study of T-cell memory formation after mild COVID-19. TCRdb independently ran MiXCR on the 5' RACE reads; one entry per CDR3 protein. The sample comprises over 300,000 distinct CDR3 sequences, approximately 22% of which are singletons, and roughly a fifth rests with the top ten. The CDR3 consists of 13 residues. Germline CDR1 SGHTA, CDR2 FQGTGA. V was shortened by 4 bases and J by 3 bases, with 6 bases between the two germline ends. The clonotype originates from a man younger than 35 who had mild COVID-19 (a few samples of this study predate the infection). Cell type and time point are not known. Sequencing used PBMCs or a T cell subset sorted from them (not recorded which). This chain uses TRBV7-3 with TRBJ2-2; D unclear. The chain's CDR3 is CASSSEYTGELFF. The CDR3, as DNA: TGTGCCAGCAGCTCGGAGTACACCGGGGAGCTGTTTTTT.